This passage covers 7 T cell receptor beta chains from one sample sequenced in a study of T cells in Graves' hyperthyroidism and ophthalmopathy. TCR beta CDR3 region amplification was performed from RNA transcripts. RT-PCR in the first round (using the HTBI primer set) targeted the TCR CDR3. Each CDR3 protein gets one entry after TCRdb re-called the multiplex PCR reads with MiXCR. The sample lists 600,000 to 900,000 distinct CDR3 sequences; 15% to 20% were seen once. Sample: blood. These receptors came from a man between 18 and 35 years old with Graves' hyperthyroidism.

The sample holds many counts of this clonotype. The chain recombines TRBV6-2 or TRBV6-3 with TRBJ2-3; a possible D gene is TRBD2 (6 bases). Germline-derived CDR1 and CDR2 are MNHEY and SVGEGT. V shed 8 bases and J shed 2 bases, with 14 bases lying between them. The CDR3 length is 14 residues. The CDR3 here is CASSGEVLTDTQYF. The CDR3 DNA reads TGTGCCAGCTCGGGGGAGGTCCTCACAGATACGCAGTATTTT.

Many counts were recorded for this clonotype. The V and J genes are TRBV27 and TRBJ2-4; D is undetermined. V lost 3 bases, J lost 1 base, and 10 bases lay in between. The CDR3 runs to 15 residues. Germline V gene lookup returns CDR1 MNHEY and CDR2 SMNVEV (reference sequence). The CDR3 sequence: CASSFGDLAKNIQYF. The DNA for the CDR3 is TGTGCCAGCAGTTTTGGAGACCTGGCCAAAAACATTCAGTACTTC.

This clonotype has more than one count but fewer than ten. The genes are TRBV7-8 and TRBJ1-5; D not resolved. The CDR3 totals 15 residues. In germline, CDR1 is SGHVS, CDR2 FQNEAQ. Trimming cost V 4 bases and J 8 bases, with 18 bases left between them. In nucleotides, the CDR3 is TGTGCCAGCAGCTCCCCCGGACTCCGGAGAGAGCCCCAGCATTTT. Translating gives CASSSPGLRREPQHF.

In this sample, this clonotype turned up many times. The rearrangement joins TRBV5-1 to TRBJ2-7; 9 bases fit TRBD1. The germline CDR1 and CDR2 sequences are SGHRS and YFSETQ. This CDR3 comprises 15 residues. With 4 bases clipped from V and 2 bases from J, the junction kept 7 bases outside the gene matches. In nucleotides, the CDR3 is TGCGCCAGCAGCCTCGGGACAGGGAGTACCTACGAGCAGTACTTC. Its protein is CASSLGTGSTYEQYF. Full variable domain (outside the CDR3, taken from reference TRBV5-1 and TRBJ2-7): KAGVTQTPRYLIKTRGQQVTLSCSPISGHRSVSWYQQTPGQGLQFLFEYFSETQRNKGNFPGRFSGRQFSNSRSEMNVSTLELGDSALYLCASSLGTGSTYEQYFGPGTRLTVT.

The chain recombines TRBV6-5 with TRBJ2-1, with D perhaps TRBD2 (6 bases). The V end was cut by 2 bases, the J end by 5 bases, with 16 bases between. This CDR3 is built from 16 residues. The germline V gene has CDR1 MNHEY and CDR2 SVGAGI. This CDR3 is CASSYGTAGGDNEQFF. Written as DNA, the CDR3 is TGTGCCAGCAGTTACGGCACGGCCGGAGGGGACAATGAGCAGTTCTTC.

The genes are TRBV6-1 and TRBJ2-1, with D unresolved. Per germline, CDR1 MNHNS and CDR2 SASEGT. Trimming pared 8 bases from V and 8 bases from J, leaving 10 bases between. The CDR3 totals 11 residues. The CDR3 bases are TGTGCCAGCCCTAGTCGGTATGAGCAGTTCTTC. It specifies CASPSRYEQFF.

About this clonotype itself: A much larger clone differs from this one at a single base, so this may be a read error. The genes are TRBV30 and TRBJ1-1; no definite D call. V was shortened by 3 bases and J by 1 base, with 3 bases between the two germline ends. CDR3 length: 11 amino acids. Germline CDR1 and CDR2: GTSNPN and SVGIG (reference sequence). CDR3 protein: CAWRQNTEAFF. The DNA of the CDR3 is TGTGCCTGGAGGCAGAACACTGAAGCTTTCTTT. Full variable domain (missing parts from reference TRBV30 and TRBJ1-1): SQTIHQWPATLVQPVGSPLSLECTVEGTSNPNLYWYRQAAGRGLQLLFYSVGIGQISSEVPQNLSASRPQDRQFILSSKKLLLSDSGFYLCAWRQNTEAFFGQGTRLTVV.